One sample yielded the 10 T cell receptor beta chains listed below, sequenced in a study of T cells in Graves' hyperthyroidism and ophthalmopathy. Amplified regions were TCR beta CDR3 sequences from RNA transcripts. Using the HTBI primer set, a first-round RT-PCR was run on the TCR CDR3. TCRdb independently ran MiXCR on the multiplex PCR reads; one entry per CDR3 protein. The repertoire holds 360,000 or so distinct CDR3 sequences, with under 20% as singletons. Sequenced sample: blood. The receptors here all came from a young woman with Graves' hyperthyroidism.

In this sample, this clonotype turned up many times. This chain connects TRBV30 to TRBJ2-7; tentative D call: TRBD1 (5 bases). Trimming cost V 2 bases and J 4 bases, with 9 bases left between them. CDR1 and CDR2 from the germline V gene are GTSNPN and SVGIG (reference sequence). This CDR3 comprises 12 residues. CDR3 coding DNA: TGTGCCTGGAGTACTCAGGGTTACGAGCAGTACTTC. Translation gives CAWSTQGYEQYF.

This clonotype was seen many times. The rearrangement uses TRBV7-9 and TRBJ2-7; D is unclear. The germline V gene has CDR1 SEHNR and CDR2 FQNEAQ (reference sequence). This CDR3 is built from 13 residues. Trimming cost V 4 bases and J 3 bases, with 10 bases left between them. The CDR3 loop reads CASSSPLYYEQYF. CDR3 DNA: TGTGCCAGCAGCTCGCCTCTATACTACGAGCAGTACTTC.

At least ten counts were recorded for this clonotype. The chain links TRBV7-2 to TRBJ1-2; D not certain. This CDR3 has 14 residues. CDR1 and CDR2 from the germline V gene are SGHTA and FQGNSA. V was clipped by 2 bases and J by 2 bases, with 9 bases between them. CDR3 protein: CASSLLTLNYGYTF. Written as DNA, the CDR3 is TGTGCCAGCAGCTTACTAACCTTAAACTATGGCTACACCTTC.

This clonotype was detected a few times. This rearrangement joins TRBV25-1 to TRBJ2-5, with 9 bases identical to TRBD2. Per the germline V gene, CDR1 is MGHDK and CDR2 is SYGVNS. V lost 5 bases and J lost 1; bases outside the gene matches: 5. The CDR3 consists of 15 residues. The CDR3 DNA is TGTGCCAGCAGTCGGGCGGGAGGGTCCCAAGAGACCCAGTACTTC. Translation: CASSRAGGSQETQYF.

This clonotype has at least ten counts. V and J are TRBV2 and TRBJ2-2, with D hard to call. Per the germline V gene, CDR1 is SNHLY and CDR2 is FYNNEI. The CDR3 spans 14 residues. Trimming took off 6 bases at V and 1 base at J, with 9 bases between the two ends. CDR3 DNA: TGTGCCAGCAGGACTTCAGGGAACACCGGGGAGCTGTTTTTT. This gives the protein CASRTSGNTGELFF.

This clonotype was recorded at least ten times. V and J are TRBV12-3 or TRBV12-4 and TRBJ1-1, with 11 nucleotides matching TRBD1. The trim removed 6 bases at V and 5 bases at J, leaving 5 bases unmatched. CDR3 length: 14 amino acids. CDR3 sequence reads: CASSRTGGYTEAFF. The CDR3 DNA sequence: TGTGCCAGCAGCCGGACAGGGGGCTATACTGAAGCTTTCTTT.

This clonotype was recorded many times. The CDR3 nucleotides read TGTGCCAGCAGTTTACAGGGGAGCAATCAGCCCCAGCATTTT. Amino acids: CASSLQGSNQPQHF. This chain links TRBV27 with TRBJ1-5, with TRBD1 as a possible D gene (6 bases). The germline V and J ends were trimmed by 2 bases and 1 base, with 6 bases remaining between them. This CDR3 has 14 amino acids. The germline V gene encodes CDR1 MNHEY and CDR2 SMNVEV (reference sequence).

This clonotype showed up many times. The chain carries TRBV5-1 and TRBJ1-1; TRBD1 matches at 8 bases. V gave up 2 bases and J gave up 4 bases; unmatched junction bases: 4. CDR3 size: 14 residues. CDR1 and CDR2 from the germline V gene are SGHRS and YFSETQ. The CDR3 DNA reads TGCGCCAGCAGCTTCCAGGGGGCGGCCACTGAAGCTTTCTTT. Translating gives CASSFQGAATEAFF.

This clonotype has ten or more counts. This chain links TRBV5-1 with TRBJ1-1; D unresolved. The V and J ends lost 4 bases and 0 bases respectively, with 16 bases between them. The CDR3 loop spans 16 amino acids. Germline CDR1 is SGHRS and CDR2 is YFSETQ. CDR3: CASSPILPQMNTEAFF. CDR3 nucleotides: TGCGCCAGCAGCCCCATCCTCCCGCAGATGAACACTGAAGCTTTCTTT.

This clonotype showed up many times. One end of the junction is discordant with germline, which a read error may explain. The chain joins TRBV20-1 to TRBJ2-5; TRBD2 might be the D (5 bases). Germline CDR1 is DFQATT and CDR2 is SNEGSKA (reference sequence). The CDR3 extends over 15 amino acids. The CDR3 reads CSATGSPAMRETKYF. CDR3 DNA: TGCAGTGCTACGGGGTCGCCGGCAATGCGAGAGACCAAGTACTTC.